These 3 T cell receptor beta chains share one sample of origin, sequenced in a study of cytomegalovirus exposure and HLA in healthy donors. Researchers ran the PCR with 60 Vbeta and 13 Jbeta primers. Using immunoSEQ multiplex PCR, the repertoire was profiled, and TCRdb retains in-frame clones only, with some absent. The sample shows about 160,000 clones, approximately 77% of them seen only once. Sequencing was carried out using PBMCs. The receptors here all came from a man aged 25 to 40 in good health and CMV-seropositive.

The gene calls are TRBV9 and TRBJ1-5; 7 positions agree with TRBD1. The V gene's germline CDR1 is SGDLS and CDR2 YYNGEE. V trimming: 5 bases; J trimming: 4 bases; junction bases outside the gene matches: 3. CDR3 length equals 13 residues. CDR3 sequence: CASSTQGNQPQHF. DNA of the CDR3: TGTGCCAGCAGTACACAGGGGAATCAGCCCCAGCATTTT.

The chain links TRBV6-1 to TRBJ2-7; TRBD2 matches 9 bases. CDR3 size: 15 residues. The germline CDR1 and CDR2 sequences are MNHNS and SASEGT. The V segment lost 2 bases and the J segment 2 bases; nucleotides outside the gene matches: 4. CDR3 protein: CASSEIAGEPYEQYF. The CDR3 nucleotides read TGTGCCAGCAGTGAAATAGCGGGGGAACCCTACGAGCAGTACTTC.

The chain couples TRBV6-5 to TRBJ2-1; 8 nucleotides match TRBD2. The CDR3 is made up of 14 amino acids. The junction had 7 bases not matched to a gene; V was cut back by 6 bases and J by 6 bases. CDR1 is MNHEY, CDR2 SVGAGI, per germline. DNA of the CDR3: TGTGCCAGCAGACCTGGACTAGCCGTCAATGAGCAGTTCTTC. Its translation is CASRPGLAVNEQFF.